This T cell receptor (beta chain) was sequenced during a study of blood T cell repertoires in COVID-19. Study context: T cells, B-cell-depleted T cells, or PBMCs supplied cDNA or gDNA.

Original data processing: Amplifying reference gene primers gave estimates of nucleated cell counts. The table came from immunoSEQ multiplex PCR; TCRdb's copy has only in-frame clones and leaves some out. For V, J and clone size, that table is used; D and trimming come from the DNA. The sample holds roughly 190,000 clones; 60% to 85% are singletons and the top ten take 8.6%. Germline CDR1 reads MNHEY; CDR2 reads SVGAGI. CDR3 length: 13 residues. The V and J ends lost 5 bases and 0 bases respectively, with 7 bases between them. V usage is TRBV6-5 and J usage is TRBJ1-1; D is perhaps TRBD1 (6 bases). This clonotype was obtained from a woman in her forties or fifties with active or convalescent COVID-19. What was sequenced was peripheral blood. The CDR3 here is CASSTGLNTEAFF. The CDR3, as DNA: TGTGCCAGCAGTACAGGGTTGAACACTGAAGCTTTCTTT.